The 11 T cell receptor beta chains reported below all come from one sample, sequenced in a study of cytomegalovirus exposure and HLA in healthy donors. The PCR employed 60 Vbeta primers together with 13 Jbeta primers. The repertoire was sequenced with immunoSEQ multiplex PCR; TCRdb's copy has only in-frame clones and lacks some. The table records 130,000 to 150,000 clones, over 80% of them present only once. The material sequenced was PBMCs. These receptors came from a male donor in good health and CMV-seronegative.

The chain uses TRBV19 and TRBJ1-1; D possibly corresponds to TRBD1 (5 bases). CDR3 length equals 14 residues. Germline CDR1 and CDR2: LNHDA and SQIVND (reference sequence). V lost 6 bases, J lost 6 bases, and 17 bases lay in between. The CDR3, as DNA: TGTGCCAGTAGACTCAGGGTTGTGTCGCCTGAAGCTTTCTTT. The encoded protein is CASRLRVVSPEAFF. Looking up the rest from reference TRBV19 and TRBJ1-1 gives the full variable domain: DGGITQSPKYLFRKEGQNVTLSCEQNLNHDAMYWYRQDPGQGLRLIYYSQIVNDFQKGDIAEGYSVSREKKESFPLTVTSAQKNPTAFYLCASRLRVVSPEAFFGQGTRLTVV.

This chain joins TRBV19 and TRBJ2-2, with TRBD1 matching over 11 bases. This CDR3 has 16 residues. Trimming removed 3 bases from V and 5 bases from J; junction bases left unmatched: 5. CDR1 and CDR2 from the germline V gene are LNHDA and SQIVND (reference sequence). CDR3 residues: CASSIGWDRGTGELFF. The CDR3, as DNA: TGTGCCAGTAGTATCGGATGGGACAGGGGGACCGGGGAGCTGTTTTTT.

The V call is TRBV9, the J call TRBJ1-1; tentative D call: TRBD1 (6 bases). Germline assignment: CDR1 SGDLS and CDR2 YYNGEE. The CDR3 is 14 residues long. The V and J ends lost 2 bases and 4 bases respectively, with 12 bases between them. The CDR3 nucleotides are TGTGCCAGCAGCGTCGGGGGGCTGGGCACTGAAGCTTTCTTT. Translated, it gives CASSVGGLGTEAFF.

The chain is built from TRBV27 and TRBJ2-2; D is possibly TRBD1 (5 bases). V was shortened by 2 bases and J by 5 bases, with 21 bases between the two germline ends. Germline V gene sequence: CDR1 MNHEY, CDR2 SMNVEV (reference sequence). There are 18 residues in the CDR3. The CDR3 DNA reads as TGTGCCAGCAGTTTAAGGCCCTCGGCAGGGTTCGGAACCGGGGAGCTGTTTTTT. This encodes CASSLRPSAGFGTGELFF.

J is TRBJ2-7 and V is TRBV5-4; TRBD1 might be the D (5 bases). Trimming removed 4 bases from V and 5 bases from J, with 16 bases in between. CDR3 length equals 14 residues. The germline CDR1 and CDR2 sequences are SGHNT and YYREEE (reference sequence). CDR3 sequence (DNA): TGTGCCAGCAGCCAGATAGGGGCGGTACACGAGCAGTACTTC. This encodes CASSQIGAVHEQYF. The variable domain in full, with the rest retrieved from reference TRBV5-4 and TRBJ2-7, is ETGVTQSPTHLIKTRGQQVTLRCSSQSGHNTVSWYQQALGQGPQFIFQYYREEENGRGNFPPRFSGLQFPNYSSELNVNALELDDSALYLCASSQIGAVHEQYFGPGTRLTVT.

The DNA of the CDR3 is TGTGCCAGTAGTGGGGCTAGCGGTTGGGAGCAGTACTTC. It codes for CASSGASGWEQYF. This rearrangement joins TRBV19 to TRBJ2-7; 7 bases are shared with TRBD2. The CDR3 is made up of 13 amino acids. V trimming: 5 bases; J trimming: 7 bases; junction bases outside the gene matches: 8. CDR1 is LNHDA, CDR2 SQIVND, per germline (reference sequence).

V and J are TRBV5-1 and TRBJ1-4; TRBD1 might be the D (5 bases). The germline CDR1 and CDR2 sequences are SGHRS and YFSETQ. Trimming cost V 4 bases and J 7 bases, with 14 bases left between them. The CDR3 runs 14 residues. The CDR3 is CASSLTADGEKLFF. CDR3 DNA sequence: TGCGCCAGCAGCCTGACAGCAGACGGTGAAAAACTGTTTTTT.

This sequence joins TRBV29-1 and TRBJ2-5, with 7 bases identical to TRBD1. The J call is uncertain, as TRBJ2-7 better fits the DNA end. Germline V lookup: CDR1 SQVTM, CDR2 ANQGSEA. There are 11 residues in the CDR3. CDR3 loop: CSALQGNEQYF. The CDR3 nucleotides read TGCAGCGCCCTACAGGGGAACGAGCAGTACTTC.

The V and J genes are TRBV18 and TRBJ2-1; D is unresolved. The ends were cut back, 2 bases at V and 0 bases at J, with 11 bases in the middle. CDR3 length: 16 residues. CDR1 is KGHSH and CDR2 is LQKENI in the germline V gene. CDR3 nucleotide sequence: TGTGCCAGCTCACCAAACCCACAGAGCTCCTACAATGAGCAGTTCTTC. It codes for CASSPNPQSSYNEQFF.

The genes are TRBV5-4 and TRBJ2-3, with TRBD2 as a possible D gene (5 bases). V lost 2 bases to trimming and J lost 1 base, with 11 bases between them. Germline V lookup: CDR1 SGHNT, CDR2 YYREEE (reference sequence). This CDR3 has 15 residues. CDR3 bases: TGTGCCAGCAGCTTTTTAGGACTTGGCACAGATACGCAGTATTTT. It yields the protein CASSFLGLGTDTQYF.

This clone has only a few counts. This chain links TRBV7-9 with TRBJ2-7, with 7 bases fitting TRBD1. The CDR3 is made up of 12 amino acids. Germline assignment: CDR1 SEHNR and CDR2 FQNEAQ (reference sequence). CDR3 sequence: CAGGRTSYEQYF. For the CDR3, the DNA is TGTGCAGGGGGCAGGACCTCCTACGAGCAGTACTTC.